This TCR beta chain was captured by sequencing in a study of blood T cell repertoires in COVID-19. Study-wide background: Samples taken during acute and convalescent COVID-19 were collected in the United States, Italy and Spain.

Profiled with immunoSEQ multiplex PCR; TCRdb holds only in-frame clones, not every one. Of 180,000 or so clones in the sample, 86% were seen once. Germline-derived CDR1 and CDR2 are SGHDN and FVKESK. The CDR3 has 15 amino acids. V lost 0 bases and J lost 4; bases outside the gene matches: 3. The chain carries TRBV14 and TRBJ2-1, with TRBD1 matching over 7 bases. The TCR was taken from a man younger than 35 with acute or convalescent COVID-19. The material sequenced was peripheral blood. The CDR3: CASSQEQGLYNEQFF. The DNA of the CDR3 is TGTGCCAGCAGCCAAGAACAGGGGCTTTACAATGAGCAGTTCTTC.